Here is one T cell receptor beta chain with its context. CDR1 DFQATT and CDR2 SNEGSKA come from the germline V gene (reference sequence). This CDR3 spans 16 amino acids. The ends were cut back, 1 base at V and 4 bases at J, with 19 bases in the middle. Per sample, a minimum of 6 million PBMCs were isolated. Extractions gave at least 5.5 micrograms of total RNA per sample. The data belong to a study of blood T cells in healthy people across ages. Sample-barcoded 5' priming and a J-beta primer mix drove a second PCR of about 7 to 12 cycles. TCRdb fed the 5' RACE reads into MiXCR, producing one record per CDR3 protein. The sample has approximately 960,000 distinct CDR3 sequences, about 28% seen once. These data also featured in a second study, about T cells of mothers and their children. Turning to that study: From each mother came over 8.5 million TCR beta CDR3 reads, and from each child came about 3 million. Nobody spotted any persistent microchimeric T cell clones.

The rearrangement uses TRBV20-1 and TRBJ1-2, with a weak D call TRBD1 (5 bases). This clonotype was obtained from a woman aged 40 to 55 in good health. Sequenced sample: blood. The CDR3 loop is CSARAWQSGTSYGYTF. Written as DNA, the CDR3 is TGCAGTGCTAGAGCCTGGCAGTCAGGGACGAGCTATGGCTACACCTTC.